This paragraph covers one T cell receptor (beta chain) sequence. The antigen remains undetermined. The donors were part of the validation cohort of 95 to 150 subjects. That cohort was separate from the first cohort, which comprised 666 subjects. This table comes from immunoSEQ multiplex PCR, and its TCRdb copy is limited to in-frame clones, with some not included. This table holds over 200,000 clones, around 90% found once. This sample is part of a study of cytomegalovirus exposure and HLA in healthy donors. Overall study findings and caveats: Investigators reported 150 to 200 TCR beta chains as tied to cytomegalovirus. Through in vitro validation, a few CMV-associated chains were shown to be specific for CMV antigens. Reports showed the classifier diagnosing cytomegalovirus status with high specificity and sensitivity.

The CDR3 runs to 16 residues. The germline CDR1 and CDR2 sequences are KGHSH and LQKENI. Trimming removed 2 bases from V and 4 bases from J; junction bases left unmatched: 7. Material: PBMCs. This sequence originates from a woman aged 18-29 years in good health and CMV-seropositive. The J gene is TRBJ2-1, the V gene TRBV18; TRBD2 aligns across 8 bases. The CDR3 loop is CASSPITSGPYNEQFF. The CDR3 DNA reads TGTGCCAGCTCACCAATAACTAGCGGACCTTACAATGAGCAGTTCTTC.